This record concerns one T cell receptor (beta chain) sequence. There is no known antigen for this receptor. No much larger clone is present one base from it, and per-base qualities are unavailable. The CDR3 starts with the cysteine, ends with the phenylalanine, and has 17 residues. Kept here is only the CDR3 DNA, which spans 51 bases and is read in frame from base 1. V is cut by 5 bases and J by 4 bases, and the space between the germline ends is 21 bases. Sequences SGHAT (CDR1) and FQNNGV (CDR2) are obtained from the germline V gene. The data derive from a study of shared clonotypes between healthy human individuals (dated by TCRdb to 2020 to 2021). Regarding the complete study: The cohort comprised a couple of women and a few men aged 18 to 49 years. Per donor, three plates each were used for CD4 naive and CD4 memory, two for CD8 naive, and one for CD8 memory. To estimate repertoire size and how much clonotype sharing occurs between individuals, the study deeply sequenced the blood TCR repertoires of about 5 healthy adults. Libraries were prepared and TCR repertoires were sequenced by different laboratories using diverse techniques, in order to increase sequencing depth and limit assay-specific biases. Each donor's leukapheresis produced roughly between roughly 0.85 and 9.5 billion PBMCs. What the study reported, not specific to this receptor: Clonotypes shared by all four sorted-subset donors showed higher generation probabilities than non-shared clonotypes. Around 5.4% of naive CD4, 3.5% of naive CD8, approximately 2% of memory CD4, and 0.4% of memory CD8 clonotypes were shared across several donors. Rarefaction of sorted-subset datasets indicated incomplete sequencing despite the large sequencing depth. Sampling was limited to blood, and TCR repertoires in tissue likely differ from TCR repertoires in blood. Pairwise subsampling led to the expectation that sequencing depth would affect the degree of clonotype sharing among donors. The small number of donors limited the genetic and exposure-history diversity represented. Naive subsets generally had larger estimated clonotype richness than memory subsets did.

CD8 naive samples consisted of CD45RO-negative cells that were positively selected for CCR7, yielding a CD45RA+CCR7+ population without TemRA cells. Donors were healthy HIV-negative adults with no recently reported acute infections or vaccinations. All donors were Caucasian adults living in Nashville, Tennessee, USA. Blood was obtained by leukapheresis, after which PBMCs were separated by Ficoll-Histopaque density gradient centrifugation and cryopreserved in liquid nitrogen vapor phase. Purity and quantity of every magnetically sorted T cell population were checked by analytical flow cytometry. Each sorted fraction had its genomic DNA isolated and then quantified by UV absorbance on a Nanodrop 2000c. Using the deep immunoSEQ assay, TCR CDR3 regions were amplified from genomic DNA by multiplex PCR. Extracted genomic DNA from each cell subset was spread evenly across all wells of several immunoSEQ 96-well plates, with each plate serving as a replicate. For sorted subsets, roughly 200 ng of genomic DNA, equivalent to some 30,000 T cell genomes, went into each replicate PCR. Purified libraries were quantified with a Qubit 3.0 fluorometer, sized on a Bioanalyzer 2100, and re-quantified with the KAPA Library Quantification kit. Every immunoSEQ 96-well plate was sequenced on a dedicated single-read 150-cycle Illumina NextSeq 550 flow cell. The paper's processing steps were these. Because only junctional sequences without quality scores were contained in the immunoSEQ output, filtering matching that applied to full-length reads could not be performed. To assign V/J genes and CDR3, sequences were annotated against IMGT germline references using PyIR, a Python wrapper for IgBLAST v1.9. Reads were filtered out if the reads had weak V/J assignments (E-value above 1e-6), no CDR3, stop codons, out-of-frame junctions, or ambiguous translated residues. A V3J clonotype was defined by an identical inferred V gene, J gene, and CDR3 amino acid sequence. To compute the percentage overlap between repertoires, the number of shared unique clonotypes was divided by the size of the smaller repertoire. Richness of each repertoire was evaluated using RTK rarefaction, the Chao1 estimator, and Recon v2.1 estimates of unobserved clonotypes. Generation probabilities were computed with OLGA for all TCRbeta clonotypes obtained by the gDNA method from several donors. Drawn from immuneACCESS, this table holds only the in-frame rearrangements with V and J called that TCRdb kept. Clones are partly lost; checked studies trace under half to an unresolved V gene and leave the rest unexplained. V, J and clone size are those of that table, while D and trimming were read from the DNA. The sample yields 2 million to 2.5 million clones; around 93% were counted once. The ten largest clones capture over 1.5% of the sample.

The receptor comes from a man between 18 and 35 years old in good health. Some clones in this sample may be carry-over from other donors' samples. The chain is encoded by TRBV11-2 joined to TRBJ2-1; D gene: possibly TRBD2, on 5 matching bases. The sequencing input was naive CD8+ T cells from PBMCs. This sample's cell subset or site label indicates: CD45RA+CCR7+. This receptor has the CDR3 CASSPTLEIAWYNEQFF. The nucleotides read TGTGCCAGCAGCCCCACCCTGGAAATAGCGTGGTACAATGAGCAGTTCTTC. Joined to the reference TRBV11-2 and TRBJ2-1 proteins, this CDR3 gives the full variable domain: EAGVAQSPRYKIIEKRQSVAFWCNPISGHATLYWYQQILGQGPKLLIQFQNNGVVDDSQLPKDRFSAERLKGVDSTLKIQPAKLEDSAVYLCASSPTLEIAWYNEQFFGPGTRLTVL.